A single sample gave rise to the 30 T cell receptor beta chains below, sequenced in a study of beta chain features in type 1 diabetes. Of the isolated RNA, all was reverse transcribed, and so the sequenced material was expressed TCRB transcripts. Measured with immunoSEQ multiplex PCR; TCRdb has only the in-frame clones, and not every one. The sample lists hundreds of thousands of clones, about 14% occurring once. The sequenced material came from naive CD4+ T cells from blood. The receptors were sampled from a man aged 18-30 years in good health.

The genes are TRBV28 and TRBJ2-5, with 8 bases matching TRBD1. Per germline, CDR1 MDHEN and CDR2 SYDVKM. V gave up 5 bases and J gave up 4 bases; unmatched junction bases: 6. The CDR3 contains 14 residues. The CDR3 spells CASSPRTGLETQYF. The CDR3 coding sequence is TGTGCCAGCAGTCCCCGGACAGGGTTAGAGACCCAGTACTTC.

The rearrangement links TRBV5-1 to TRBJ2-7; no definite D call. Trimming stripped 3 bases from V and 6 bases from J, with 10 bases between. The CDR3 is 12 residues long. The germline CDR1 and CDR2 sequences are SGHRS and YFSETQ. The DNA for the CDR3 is TGCGCCAGCAGCTCCACGTTCGGCGAGCAGTACTTC. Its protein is CASSSTFGEQYF.

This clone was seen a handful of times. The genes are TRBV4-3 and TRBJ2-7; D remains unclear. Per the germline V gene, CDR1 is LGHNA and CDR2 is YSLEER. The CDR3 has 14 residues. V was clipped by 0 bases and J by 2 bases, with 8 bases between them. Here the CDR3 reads CASSQDFGPYEQYF. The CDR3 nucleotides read TGCGCCAGCAGCCAAGATTTTGGGCCCTACGAGCAGTACTTC.

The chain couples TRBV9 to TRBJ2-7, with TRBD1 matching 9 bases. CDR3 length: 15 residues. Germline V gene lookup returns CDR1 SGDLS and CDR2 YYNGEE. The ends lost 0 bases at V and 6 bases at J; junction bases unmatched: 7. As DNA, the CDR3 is TGTGCCAGCAGCGTAGACAGGGGGCCTTTTGGCGAGCAGTACTTC. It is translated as CASSVDRGPFGEQYF.

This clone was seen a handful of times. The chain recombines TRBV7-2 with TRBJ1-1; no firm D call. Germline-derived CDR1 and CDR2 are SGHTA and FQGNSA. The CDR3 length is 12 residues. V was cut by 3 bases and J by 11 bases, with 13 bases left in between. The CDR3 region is CASSFGGSSAFF. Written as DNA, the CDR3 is TGTGCCAGCAGCTTTGGTGGGTCGAGCGCTTTCTTT.

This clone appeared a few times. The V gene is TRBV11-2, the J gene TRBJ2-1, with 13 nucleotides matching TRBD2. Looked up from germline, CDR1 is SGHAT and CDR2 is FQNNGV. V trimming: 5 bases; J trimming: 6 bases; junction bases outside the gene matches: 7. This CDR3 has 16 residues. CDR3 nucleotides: TGTGCCAGCAGCCGACTAGCGGGAGGCGTCTTCAATGAGCAGTTCTTC. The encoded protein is CASSRLAGGVFNEQFF. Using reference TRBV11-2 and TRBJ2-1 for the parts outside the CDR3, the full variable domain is EAGVAQSPRYKIIEKRQSVAFWCNPISGHATLYWYQQILGQGPKLLIQFQNNGVVDDSQLPKDRFSAERLKGVDSTLKIQPAKLEDSAVYLCASSRLAGGVFNEQFFGPGTRLTVL.

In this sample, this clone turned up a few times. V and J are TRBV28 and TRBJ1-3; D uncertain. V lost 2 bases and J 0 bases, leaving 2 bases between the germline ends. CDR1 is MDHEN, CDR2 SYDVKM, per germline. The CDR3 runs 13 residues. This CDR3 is CASSLSSGNTIYF. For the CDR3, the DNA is TGTGCCAGCAGTTTAAGCTCTGGAAACACCATATATTTT.

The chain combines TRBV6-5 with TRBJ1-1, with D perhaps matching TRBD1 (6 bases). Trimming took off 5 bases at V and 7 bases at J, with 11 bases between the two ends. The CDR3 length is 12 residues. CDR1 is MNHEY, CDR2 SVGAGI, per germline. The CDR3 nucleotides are TGTGCCAGCAGTCGCGGACAGCGTGAAGCTTTCTTT. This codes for CASSRGQREAFF.

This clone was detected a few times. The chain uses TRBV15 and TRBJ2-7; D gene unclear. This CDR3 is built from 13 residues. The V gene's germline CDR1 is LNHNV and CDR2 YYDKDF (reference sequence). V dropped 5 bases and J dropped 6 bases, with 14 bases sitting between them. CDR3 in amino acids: CATSRAWTIEQYF. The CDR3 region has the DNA TGTGCCACCAGCCGGGCGTGGACGATCGAGCAGTACTTC.

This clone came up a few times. For the CDR3, the DNA is TGCGCCAGCAGTTCTTCTAGCGCCGAGGGGTATGAGACCCAGTACTTC. This encodes CASSSSSAEGYETQYF. The rearrangement joins TRBV5-1 to TRBJ2-5, with D possibly TRBD2 on 6 matching bases. CDR3 size: 16 residues. The V and J ends lost 5 bases and 5 bases respectively, with 22 bases between them. Germline CDR1 and CDR2: SGHRS and YFSETQ.

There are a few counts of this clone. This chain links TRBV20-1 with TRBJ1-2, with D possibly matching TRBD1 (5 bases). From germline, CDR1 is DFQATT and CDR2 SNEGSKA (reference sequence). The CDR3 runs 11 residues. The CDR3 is CSRPRGYGYTF. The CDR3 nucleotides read TGCTCTCGACCGAGGGGCTATGGCTACACCTTC.

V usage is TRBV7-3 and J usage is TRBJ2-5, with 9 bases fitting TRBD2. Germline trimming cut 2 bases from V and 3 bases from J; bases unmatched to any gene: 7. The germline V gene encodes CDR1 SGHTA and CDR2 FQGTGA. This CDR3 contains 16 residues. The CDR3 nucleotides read TGTGCCAGCAGCTTAGAGAGGTCTAGCGGGAAAGAGACCCAGTACTTC. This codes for CASSLERSSGKETQYF.

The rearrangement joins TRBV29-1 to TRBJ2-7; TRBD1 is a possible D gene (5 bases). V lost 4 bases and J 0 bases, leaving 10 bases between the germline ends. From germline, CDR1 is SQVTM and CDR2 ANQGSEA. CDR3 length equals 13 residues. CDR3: CSVGKGNSYEQYF. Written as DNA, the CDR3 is TGCAGCGTTGGGAAGGGGAACTCCTACGAGCAGTACTTC.

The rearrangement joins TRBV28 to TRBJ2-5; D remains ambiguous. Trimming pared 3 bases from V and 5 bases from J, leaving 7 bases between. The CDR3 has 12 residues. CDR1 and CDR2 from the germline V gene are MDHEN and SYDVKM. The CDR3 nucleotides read TGTGCCAGCAGTTTCGTTATTGAGACCCAGTACTTC. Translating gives CASSFVIETQYF.

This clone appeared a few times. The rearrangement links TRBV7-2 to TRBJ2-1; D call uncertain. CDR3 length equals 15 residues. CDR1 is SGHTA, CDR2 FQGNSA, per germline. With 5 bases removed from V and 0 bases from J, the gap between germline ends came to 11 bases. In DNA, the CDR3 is TGTGCCAGCAGCCTTGGATCGAACTCCTACAATGAGCAGTTCTTC. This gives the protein CASSLGSNSYNEQFF.

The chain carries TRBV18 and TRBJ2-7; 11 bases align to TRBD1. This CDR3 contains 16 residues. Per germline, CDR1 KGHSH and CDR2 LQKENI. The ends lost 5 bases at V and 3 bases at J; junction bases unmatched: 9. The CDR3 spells CASSIWGTGGYYEQYF. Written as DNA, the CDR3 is TGTGCCAGCTCAATCTGGGGGACAGGGGGATACTACGAGCAGTACTTC.

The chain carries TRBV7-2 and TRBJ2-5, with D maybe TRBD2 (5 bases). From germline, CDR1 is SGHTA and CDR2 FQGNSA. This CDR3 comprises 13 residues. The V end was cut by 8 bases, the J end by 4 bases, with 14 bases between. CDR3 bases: TGTGCCAGCGTCCCCACGGGAATAGAGACCCAGTACTTC. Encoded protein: CASVPTGIETQYF. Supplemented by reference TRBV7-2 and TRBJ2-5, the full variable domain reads GAGVSQSPSNKVTEKGKDVELRCDPISGHTALYWYRQSLGQGLEFLIYFQGNSAPDKSGLPSDRFSAERTGGSVSTLTIQRTQQEDSAVYLCASVPTGIETQYFGPGTRLLVL.

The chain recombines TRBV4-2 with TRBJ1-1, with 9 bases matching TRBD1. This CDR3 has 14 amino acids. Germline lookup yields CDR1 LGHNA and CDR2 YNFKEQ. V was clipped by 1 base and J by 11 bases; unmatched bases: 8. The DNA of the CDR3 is TGTGCCAGCAGCCAAGGAGGGGGGGACAGGGCCGCTTTCTTT. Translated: CASSQGGGDRAAFF.

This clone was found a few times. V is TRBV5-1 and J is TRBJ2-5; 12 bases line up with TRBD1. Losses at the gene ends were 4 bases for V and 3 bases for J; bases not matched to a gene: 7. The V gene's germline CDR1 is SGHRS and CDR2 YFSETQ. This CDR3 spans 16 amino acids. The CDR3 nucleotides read TGCGCCAGCAGCCCGGGACAGGGGGCTGTGAAAGAGACCCAGTACTTC. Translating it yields CASSPGQGAVKETQYF.

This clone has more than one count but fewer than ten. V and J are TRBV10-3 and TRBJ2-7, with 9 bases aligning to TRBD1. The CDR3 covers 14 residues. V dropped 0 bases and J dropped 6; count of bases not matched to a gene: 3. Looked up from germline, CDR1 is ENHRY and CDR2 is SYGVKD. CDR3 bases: TGTGCCATCAGTGAGTCTACAGGGGGCGTCGAGCAGTACTTC. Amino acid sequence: CAISESTGGVEQYF.

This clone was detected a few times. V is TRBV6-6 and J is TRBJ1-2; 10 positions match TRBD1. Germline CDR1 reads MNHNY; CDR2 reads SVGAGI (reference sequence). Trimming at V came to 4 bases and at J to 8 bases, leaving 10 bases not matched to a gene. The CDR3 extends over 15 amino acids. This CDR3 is CASSSRDRGREGYTF. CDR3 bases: TGTGCCAGCAGTTCCCGGGACAGGGGACGAGAAGGCTACACCTTC.

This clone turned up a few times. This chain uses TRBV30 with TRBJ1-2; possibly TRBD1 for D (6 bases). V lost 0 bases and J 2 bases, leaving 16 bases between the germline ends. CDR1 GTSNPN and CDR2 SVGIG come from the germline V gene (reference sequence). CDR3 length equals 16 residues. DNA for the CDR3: TGTGCCTGGAGTGTACCGACAGGACGCACCAACTATGGCTACACCTTC. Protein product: CAWSVPTGRTNYGYTF. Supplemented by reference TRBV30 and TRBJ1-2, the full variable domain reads SQTIHQWPATLVQPVGSPLSLECTVEGTSNPNLYWYRQAAGRGLQLLFYSVGIGQISSEVPQNLSASRPQDRQFILSSKKLLLSDSGFYLCAWSVPTGRTNYGYTFGSGTRLTVV.

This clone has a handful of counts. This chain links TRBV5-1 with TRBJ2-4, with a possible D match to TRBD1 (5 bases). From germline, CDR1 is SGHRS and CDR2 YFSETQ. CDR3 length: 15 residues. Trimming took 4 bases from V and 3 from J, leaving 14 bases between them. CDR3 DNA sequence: TGCGCCAGCAGCCGGACCGACAGACGCAAAAACATTCAGTACTTC. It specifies CASSRTDRRKNIQYF.

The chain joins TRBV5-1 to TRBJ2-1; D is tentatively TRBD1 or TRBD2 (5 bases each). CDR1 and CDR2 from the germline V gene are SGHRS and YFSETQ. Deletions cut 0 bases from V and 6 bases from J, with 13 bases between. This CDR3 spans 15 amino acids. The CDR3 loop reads CASSLGQPGTNEQFF. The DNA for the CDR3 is TGCGCCAGCAGCTTGGGTCAGCCCGGGACCAATGAGCAGTTCTTC.

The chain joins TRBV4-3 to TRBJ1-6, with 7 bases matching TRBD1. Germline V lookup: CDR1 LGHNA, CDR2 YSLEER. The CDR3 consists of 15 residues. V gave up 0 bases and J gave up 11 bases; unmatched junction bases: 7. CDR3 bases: TGCGCCAGCAGCCAAGAATCGAAGGGGGCAACACCCCTCCACTTT. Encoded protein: CASSQESKGATPLHF.

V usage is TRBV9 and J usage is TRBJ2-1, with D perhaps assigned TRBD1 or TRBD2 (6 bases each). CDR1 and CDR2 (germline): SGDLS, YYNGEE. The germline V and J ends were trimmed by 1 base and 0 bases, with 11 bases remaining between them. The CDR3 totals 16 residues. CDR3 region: CASSVKGGGSYNEQFF. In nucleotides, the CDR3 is TGTGCCAGCAGCGTAAAGGGGGGAGGCTCCTACAATGAGCAGTTCTTC.

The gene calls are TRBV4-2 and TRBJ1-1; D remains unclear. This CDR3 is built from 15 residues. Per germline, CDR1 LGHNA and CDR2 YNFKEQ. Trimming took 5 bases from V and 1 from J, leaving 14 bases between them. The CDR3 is CASSSSWVSNTEAFF. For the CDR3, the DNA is TGTGCCAGCAGCTCGTCGTGGGTTTCGAACACTGAAGCTTTCTTT.

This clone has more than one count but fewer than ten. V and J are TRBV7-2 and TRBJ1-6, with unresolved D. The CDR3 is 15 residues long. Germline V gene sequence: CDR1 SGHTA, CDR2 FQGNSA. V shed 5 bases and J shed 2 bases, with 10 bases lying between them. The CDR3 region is CASSAGSTYNSPLHF. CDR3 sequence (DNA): TGTGCCAGCAGCGCCGGAAGCACCTATAATTCACCCCTCCACTTT. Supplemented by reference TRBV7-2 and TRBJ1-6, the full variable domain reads GAGVSQSPSNKVTEKGKDVELRCDPISGHTALYWYRQSLGQGLEFLIYFQGNSAPDKSGLPSDRFSAERTGGSVSTLTIQRTQQEDSAVYLCASSAGSTYNSPLHFGNGTRLTVT.

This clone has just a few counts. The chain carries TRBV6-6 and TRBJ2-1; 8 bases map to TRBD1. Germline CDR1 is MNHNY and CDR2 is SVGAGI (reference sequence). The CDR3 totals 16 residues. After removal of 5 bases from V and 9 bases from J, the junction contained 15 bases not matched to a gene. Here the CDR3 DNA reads TGTGCCAGCAGTAACCGGCCTAGGACAGGGTTCATTGAGCAGTTCTTC. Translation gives CASSNRPRTGFIEQFF.

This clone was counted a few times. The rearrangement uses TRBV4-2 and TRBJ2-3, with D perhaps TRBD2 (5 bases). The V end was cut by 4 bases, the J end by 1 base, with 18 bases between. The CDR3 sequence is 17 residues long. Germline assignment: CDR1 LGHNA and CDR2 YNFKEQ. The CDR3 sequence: CASSPSPLARGTDTQYF. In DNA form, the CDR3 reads TGTGCCAGCAGCCCGAGTCCATTAGCGAGGGGCACAGATACGCAGTATTTT.